This TCR beta chain comes out of a study of blood T cell repertoires in COVID-19 (dated by TCRdb to 2018 to 2020). For the study in its entirety: Samples covering the acute and convalescent phases of COVID-19 were provided by collaborators in the United States, Italy and Spain. Deeply sampled blood TCRbeta repertoires from subjects exposed to, actively infected with, or recovered from COVID-19 were included in the dataset. The material from the prospective study consisted of cDNA or gDNA derived from T cells, B-cell-depleted T cells, or PBMCs. A de-identified subject ID, COVID-19 status, age in years and sex were almost always included in the sample metadata. Where available, HLA class I and class II types were obtained from metadata supplied by the sample provider rather than from assay-based typing. The repertoires were released in a freely available public database intended as a resource for research on the immune response to SARS-CoV-2. Samples came from the ongoing ImmuneRACE study (first 160 participants) plus 1,254 subjects from 6 global collaborators.

The CDR3 has 13 amino acids, counting the end cysteine and phenylalanine. Left in the record is the CDR3 DNA by itself, 39 bases read in frame from the first base. V sheds 3 bases and J sheds 3 bases, leaving 8 bases between their ends. According to the germline V gene, CDR1 reads SGHTA and CDR2 reads FQGTGA. The collaborating institutions used their own protocols to collect whole blood in K2EDTA tubes. For TCRbeta analysis, collaborators shipped samples in one of three forms: frozen whole blood, isolated PBMCs, or DNA extracted from either of those sample types. This clone appeared once. Its antigen has not been determined. Base qualities are not at hand, and no much larger clone is one base apart. TCRbeta CDR3 regions were amplified from genomic DNA by means of the immunoSEQ Assay, a bias-controlled multiplex PCR. In the paper's pipeline: Nucleated cell counts per sample were estimated from amplification of reference gene primers within the assay. Sequence reads were collapsed and filtered to measure the absolute abundance of every unique TCRbeta CDR3 rearrangement. For each sample, productive Simpson clonality was calculated as the square root of Simpson's diversity index across productive rearrangements. TCRdb's version of the immuneACCESS table is confined to in-frame rearrangements and falls short of the full clone set. An unresolved V gene accounts for under half of the shortfall where checked; the remainder is of unknown origin. V and J calls and clone size are given by that table; D and trimming were obtained from the DNA. This sample holds 150,000 to 200,000 clones; around 77% were observed only once. The biggest ten clones account for 15% to 20% of the sample.

The research as a whole found: The quantity of clinical and demographic metadata differed by source and by participant and was supplied without curation.

The sample comprised peripheral blood. This sequence originates from a man in his 60s with active or convalescent COVID-19. The sequence is built from TRBV7-3 and TRBJ2-5; no confident D gene assignment can be made. The DNA sequence reads TGTGCCAGCAGCTTCGGCGCGGAAGAGACCCAGTACTTC. Its protein product is CASSFGAEETQYF.